The 5 T cell receptor beta chains given below trace back to one sample, sequenced in a study of OX40 agonist ivuxolimab in advanced cancers. The protocol was immunoSEQ multiplex PCR, while the TCRdb copy is restricted to in-frame clones and leaves out a portion. Of tens of thousands of clones in the sample, around four fifths were seen once. The sample here was CD4+ or CD8+ T cells sorted from blood, taken in a trial of the OX40 agonist ivuxolimab. The receptors were gathered from an adult with an advanced solid tumor such as melanoma, head and neck, liver or kidney cancer.

The chain combines TRBV7-2 with TRBJ2-1, with D maybe TRBD2 (6 bases). This CDR3 spans 16 amino acids. In germline, CDR1 is SGHTA, CDR2 FQGNSA. The V end lost 7 bases, the J end lost 6 bases, and 22 bases lay between the germline ends. The CDR3 loop is CASTWTEGSVGNEQFF. The CDR3 nucleotides are TGTGCCAGCACTTGGACGGAGGGGTCGGTCGGCAATGAGCAGTTCTTC.

The chain combines TRBV28 with TRBJ2-5; 8 bases align to TRBD2. The V and J ends lost 6 bases and 5 bases, in that order; junction bases with no gene match: 8. CDR1 is MDHEN, CDR2 SYDVKM, per germline. The CDR3 is made up of 14 amino acids. CDR3 sequence (DNA): TGTGCCAGCAGCGGGGGGGCCGTATTTGAGACCCAGTACTTC. Translated, it gives CASSGGAVFETQYF.

CDR3 sequence (DNA): TGTGCCAGCAGCTTATCCCTGGGTTTGAAAGGCTACGAGCAGTACTTC. It encodes CASSLSLGLKGYEQYF. The rearrangement uses TRBV11-3 and TRBJ2-7; no definite D call. Deletions cut 2 bases from V and 3 bases from J, with 17 bases between. The germline V gene encodes CDR1 SGHNT and CDR2 YENEEA. The CDR3 totals 16 residues.

This clone was seen only once. V and J are TRBV7-6 and TRBJ2-2; D gene uncertain. V dropped 1 base and J dropped 7 bases, with 10 bases sitting between them. The CDR3 totals 14 residues. CDR1 and CDR2 from the germline V gene are SGHVS and FNYEAQ. CDR3 sequence reads: CASSLGLLVGELFF. CDR3 bases: TGTGCCAGCAGCTTAGGGCTTTTGGTCGGGGAGCTGTTTTTT. Based on the CDR3 plus reference TRBV7-6 and TRBJ2-2, the full variable domain is GAGVSQSPRYKVTKRGQDVALRCDPISGHVSLYWYRQALGQGPEFLTYFNYEAQQDKSGLPNDRFSAERPEGSISTLTIQRTEQRDSAMYRCASSLGLLVGELFFGEGSRLTVL.

The gene calls are TRBV29-1 and TRBJ2-3; a possible D gene is TRBD1 (6 bases). V lost 5 bases and J lost 0, with 15 bases in between. Germline V gene lookup returns CDR1 SQVTM and CDR2 ANQGSEA. The CDR3 totals 15 residues. DNA for the CDR3: TGCAGCGTTCCTTTAGGACAGATAAGCACAGATACGCAGTATTTT. Translating it yields CSVPLGQISTDTQYF.